This T cell receptor (beta chain) originates from a study of blood T cell repertoires in COVID-19. The wider study: T cells, B-cell-depleted T cells, or PBMCs supplied cDNA or gDNA.

Clinical history as reported by participants underpinned cohort assignment. Only in-frame clones appear in the TCRdb table, and some are missing; sequencing was by immunoSEQ multiplex PCR. The repertoire holds approximately 200,000 clones, roughly 84% seen once, with around 7% in the top ten. Sequenced input: PBMCs or T cells enriched from blood (not recorded which). The clonotype comes from a young man in a cohort exposed to, infected with or recovered from COVID-19 (not recorded which).

This chain's CDR3 is CASSPKAGNTNEQFF. CDR3 coding DNA: TGTGCCAGCAGCCCAAAGGCGGGGAATACAAATGAGCAGTTCTTC. The chain combines TRBV11-1 with TRBJ2-1; the D gene is possibly TRBD2 (6 bases). The V end lost 5 bases, the J end lost 7 bases, and 18 bases lay between the germline ends. This CDR3 has 15 amino acids. The germline gives CDR1 SGHAT, CDR2 FQDESV (reference sequence).